This passage covers 2 T cell receptor beta chains from one sample sequenced in a study of identical twins. From the 5' RACE reads, TCRdb called clonotypes with MiXCR, one entry per CDR3 protein. The sample has 1.5 million to 2 million distinct CDR3 sequences, more than 30% seen once. Sample: cord blood. The receptors were sampled from a newborn girl in good health.

As regards this clonotype: A much more abundant neighbour one base away suggests this may be a read error. V and J are TRBV20-1 and TRBJ1-2; 8 nucleotides align to TRBD1. There are 11 residues in the CDR3. Per germline, CDR1 DFQATT and CDR2 SNEGSKA (reference sequence). CDR3 in amino acids: CSTRGQGGYTF. CDR3 sequence (DNA): TGCAGTACTAGAGGACAGGGTGGCTACACCTTC.

Many counts were recorded for this clonotype. The J gene is TRBJ2-3, the V gene TRBV20-1; D is unclear. Germline CDR1 is DFQATT and CDR2 is SNEGSKA (reference sequence). The CDR3 covers 13 residues. V was trimmed by 1 base and J by 0 bases, leaving 5 bases between them. The CDR3 DNA sequence: TGCAGTGCTAGAGGGGAAAGCACAGATACGCAGTATTTT. Its translation: CSARGESTDTQYF.